This record concerns one T cell receptor (beta chain) sequence. Participants spanned ages about 18 to 100 years and resided in roughly 22 US areas. Clinical history as reported by participants underpinned cohort assignment. The sample is drawn from a study of blood T cell repertoires in COVID-19. About the research overall: Samples taken during acute and convalescent COVID-19 were collected in the United States, Italy and Spain.

In the authors' workflow: The authors estimated nucleated cell counts from reference gene primer amplification. Only in-frame clones appear in the TCRdb table, and some are missing; sequencing was by immunoSEQ multiplex PCR. V and J calls and clone size are those listed in that table; D and trimming were worked out from the DNA. Found here are approximately 130,000 clones, 80% to 90% of them singletons; the top ten hold approximately 2.3%. The CDR3 is 13 residues long. J gave up 9 bases and V 10 bases, and 14 bases lay outside the gene matches. Germline V gene data show CDR1 as SNHLY and CDR2 as FYNNEI.

The chain uses TRBV2 and TRBJ2-7; 8 positions agree with TRBD2. The sequenced sample consisted of PBMCs or T cells enriched from blood (not recorded which). The TCR comes from a woman aged 50 to 60 who had recovered from COVID-19. The CDR3 bases are TGTGCCACCGTACTGACCAGCGGGGGTTTGCAGTACTTC. This codes for CATVLTSGGLQYF. Full variable domain (missing parts from reference TRBV2 and TRBJ2-7): EPEVTQTPSHQVTQMGQEVILRCVPISNHLYFYWYRQILGQKVEFLVSFYNNEISEKSEIFDDQFSVERPDGSNFTLKIRSTKLEDSAMYFCATVLTSGGLQYFGPGTRLTVT.